The 9 T cell receptor beta chains reported below all come from one sample, sequenced in a study of sequential checkpoint blockade in melanoma. As for treatment: randomized to nivolumab then ipilimumab (arm A) or the reverse (arm B). Clones were read by immunoSEQ multiplex PCR, and TCRdb kept only the in-frame ones, dropping some. The data hold roughly 4,700 clones, with about 32% observed a single time. The input for sequencing was tumor tissue (inferred from file names), taken from a patient given nivolumab and ipilimumab in sequence. These TCRs come from a human donor with melanoma.

This clone has just a few counts. This chain uses TRBV15 with TRBJ1-5, with a weak D call TRBD1 (5 bases). Trimming shortened V by 1 base and J by 6 bases, and 13 bases separated the two germline ends. The CDR3 extends over 15 amino acids. Germline CDR1 reads LNHNV; CDR2 reads YYDKDF (reference sequence). CDR3 amino acids: CATSRGQGYRQPQHF. Written as DNA, the CDR3 is TGTGCCACCAGCAGAGGCCAGGGATATCGTCAGCCCCAGCATTTT.

The sample holds a few counts of this clone. V usage is TRBV29-1 and J usage is TRBJ1-1, with 10 positions matching TRBD1. From germline, CDR1 is SQVTM and CDR2 ANQGSEA. After removal of 1 base from V and 3 bases from J, the junction contained 2 bases not matched to a gene. The CDR3 has 14 amino acids. DNA of the CDR3: TGCAGCGTTGAAGGACAGGGGGCGGACACTGAAGCTTTCTTT. Its protein is CSVEGQGADTEAFF.

This sequence joins TRBV5-1 and TRBJ1-3, with D possibly being TRBD1 (5 bases). This CDR3 has 17 residues. Germline CDR1 and CDR2: SGHRS and YFSETQ. V lost 7 bases and J 0 bases, leaving 20 bases between the germline ends. The CDR3 spells CASRDPLITYSGNTIYF. The CDR3 bases are TGCGCCAGCCGGGACCCTCTTATAACCTACTCTGGAAACACCATATATTTT.

The chain is built from TRBV7-2 and TRBJ2-1; 8 positions match TRBD2. This CDR3 has 13 amino acids. Germline-derived CDR1 and CDR2 are SGHTA and FQGNSA. Trimming took 8 bases from V and 12 from J; bases not matched to a gene: 12. CDR3 residues: CASGDWRGAGQFF. As DNA, the CDR3 is TGTGCCAGCGGCGACTGGCGGGGGGCCGGGCAGTTCTTC.

In this sample, this clone turned up a few times. The chain couples TRBV14 to TRBJ1-6, with 8 nucleotides matching TRBD1. The CDR3 spans 14 residues. The germline V gene has CDR1 SGHDN and CDR2 FVKESK. V lost 6 bases to trimming and J lost 9 bases; unmatched junction nucleotides: 7. The CDR3 protein is CASSLTGGFSPLHF. Written as DNA, the CDR3 is TGTGCCAGCAGTCTCACAGGGGGGTTTTCACCCCTCCACTTT.

The CDR3 DNA sequence: TGTGCCAGTAGTACGGGGCAGCAAGAGACCCAGTACTTC. It translates to CASSTGQQETQYF. The rearrangement uses TRBV19 and TRBJ2-5, with D perhaps matching TRBD1 or TRBD2 (5 bases each). This CDR3 is 13 amino acids long. Trimming removed 4 bases at V and 2 bases at J, with 8 bases between. The germline CDR1 and CDR2 sequences are LNHDA and SQIVND (reference sequence). Combining the CDR3 with reference TRBV19 and TRBJ2-5 gives the whole variable domain DGGITQSPKYLFRKEGQNVTLSCEQNLNHDAMYWYRQDPGQGLRLIYYSQIVNDFQKGDIAEGYSVSREKKESFPLTVTSAQKNPTAFYLCASSTGQQETQYFGPGTRLLVL.

In this sample, this clone turned up a few times. This rearrangement joins TRBV6-8 to TRBJ1-2, with D maybe TRBD1 (5 bases). The CDR3 consists of 14 residues. CDR1 MNHGY and CDR2 SAAAGT come from the germline V gene. The germline V and J ends were trimmed by 4 bases and 5 bases, with 14 bases remaining between them. The CDR3 spells CASSFRGVIYGYTF. CDR3 nucleotides: TGTGCCAGCAGTTTTAGGGGCGTCATTTATGGCTACACCTTC.

V and J are TRBV1 and TRBJ2-3; the DNA was not compared with TRBD2, the D call given in the table. TRBV1 is reported as a pseudogene. The CDR3 runs 13 residues. CDR3 protein: CASSRPSGETQYF. Here the CDR3 DNA reads TGCGCCAGCAGCCGTCCCAGCGGAGAGACGCAGTATTTT.

V usage is TRBV6-8 and J usage is TRBJ1-5, with TRBD1 matching over 9 bases. Germline V CDR1 and CDR2: MNHGY, SAAAGT. Unmatched junction bases numbered 5, after V lost 6 bases and J lost 2 bases. There are 15 residues in the CDR3. CDR3 nucleotides: TGTGCCAGCAGCACAGGGGGCGTTGGCAATCAGCCCCAGCATTTT. Translation gives CASSTGGVGNQPQHF.